The clone carrying this TCR beta chain was detected once. Being one base from a much bigger clone, this may be a read error. The sample is drawn from a study of response to subunit inactivated influenza vaccine. The V and J ends lost 5 bases and 1 base respectively, with 12 bases between them. CDR3 size: 13 residues. Germline lookup yields CDR1 SQVTM and CDR2 ANQGSEA. Via MiXCR, TCRdb re-called the RT-PCR reads, giving one row per CDR3 protein. The sample consists of 150,000 to 200,000 distinct CDR3 sequences, about 9.3% of them appearing once. The specimen was non-naive T cells sorted from PBMCs, collected on the day of vaccination. The receptor's source is a man in his fifties or sixties who received an inactivated influenza vaccine. This chain uses TRBV29-1 with TRBJ2-7, with a tentative D call TRBD1 (6 bases). CDR3: CSVNRDTSYEQYF. The DNA of the CDR3 is TGCAGCGTTAACCGGGACACTTCCTACGAGCAGTACTTC.